The 5 T cell receptor beta chains listed next were all sequenced from one sample in a study of T cells in Graves' hyperthyroidism and ophthalmopathy. Amplification targeted TCR beta CDR3 regions from RNA transcripts. The primer set for the first-round RT-PCR of the TCR CDR3 was HTBI. Each CDR3 protein gets one entry after TCRdb re-called the multiplex PCR reads with MiXCR. The sample has approximately 320,000 distinct CDR3 sequences; around a sixth are singletons. What was sequenced was blood. Receptors originate from a man between 25 and 39 years old with Graves' hyperthyroidism.

In its sample, this clonotype was seen a few times. V usage is TRBV2 and J usage is TRBJ2-7; D possibly corresponds to TRBD1 (6 bases). Germline V lookup: CDR1 SNHLY, CDR2 FYNNEI. The CDR3 extends over 15 amino acids. V was pared by 7 bases and J by 3 bases, with 19 bases between. CDR3 DNA: TGTGCCAGCACTGGGGGCCTCGCTGAAGACTACGAGCAGTACTTC. Translated: CASTGGLAEDYEQYF. The full variable domain, completed using reference TRBV2 and TRBJ2-7, is EPEVTQTPSHQVTQMGQEVILRCVPISNHLYFYWYRQILGQKVEFLVSFYNNEISEKSEIFDDQFSVERPDGSNFTLKIRSTKLEDSAMYFCASTGGLAEDYEQYFGPGTRLTVT.

The DNA of the CDR3 is TGTGCCAGCAGCCAAGCGGACGGGAGCTCCTACGAGCAGTACTTC. It translates to CASSQADGSSYEQYF. J is TRBJ2-7 and V is TRBV4-2; D is perhaps TRBD2 (6 bases). The CDR3 totals 15 residues. Trimming cost V 1 base and J 0 bases, with 10 bases left between them. Germline V CDR1 and CDR2: LGHNA, YNFKEQ.

This clonotype was seen ten or more times. The chain combines TRBV2 with TRBJ2-2; tentatively, D is TRBD1 (5 bases). Germline values: CDR1 SNHLY, CDR2 FYNNEI. The CDR3 runs to 14 residues. Trimming pared 4 bases from V and 4 bases from J, leaving 10 bases between. The CDR3: CASSGGRGTGELFF. CDR3 DNA sequence: TGTGCCAGCAGTGGGGGAAGGGGCACCGGGGAGCTGTTTTTT.

The V gene is TRBV4-2, the J gene TRBJ1-1; no reliable D call. V was trimmed by 0 bases and J by 1 base, leaving 9 bases between them. The CDR3 consists of 15 residues. Germline values: CDR1 LGHNA, CDR2 YNFKEQ. CDR3 protein: CASSQDLGSNTEAFF. The DNA of the CDR3 is TGTGCCAGCAGCCAAGATTTAGGCTCGAACACTGAAGCTTTCTTT.

There are many counts of this clonotype. This chain links TRBV2 with TRBJ2-6; 7 bases are a match to TRBD1. Losses at the gene ends were 3 bases for V and 7 bases for J; bases not matched to a gene: 6. This CDR3 region has 15 residues. Germline V CDR1 and CDR2: SNHLY, FYNNEI. The CDR3 DNA reads as TGTGCCAGCAGTGAGGGACAGCCCGTCGCCAACGTCCTGACTTTC. It translates to CASSEGQPVANVLTF.